This T cell receptor (beta chain) originates from a study of cytomegalovirus exposure and HLA in healthy donors. Study-wide findings and caveats: Among TCR beta chains, those listed as cytomegalovirus-associated numbered 164. Analysis was performed later, and it showed HLA-associated TCR beta chains to be more clonally expanded than equally common others.

Trimming removed 6 bases from V and 10 bases from J, with 13 bases in between. The CDR3 length is 12 residues. CDR1 and CDR2 from the germline V gene are SEHNR and FQNEAQ (reference sequence). With respect to this clone: The target antigen is unknown.

The PCR contained 60 Vbeta and 13 Jbeta primers. Using immunoSEQ multiplex PCR, the repertoire was profiled, and TCRdb retains in-frame clones only, with some absent. The repertoire has 130,000 to 150,000 clones, about three quarters of them found once; the top ten carry 13% to 15%. This sequence was found in a human donor in good health. The rearrangement uses TRBV7-9 and TRBJ2-1; D possibly corresponds to TRBD2 (6 bases). Sequencing was carried out using PBMCs. CDR3 in amino acids: CASRRGSEEQFF. The CDR3 nucleotides are TGTGCCAGCAGGCGGGGTAGCGAGGAGCAGTTCTTC.